The present T cell receptor (beta chain) was sequenced within a study of OX40 agonist ivuxolimab in advanced cancers. Assay: immunoSEQ multiplex PCR; the TCRdb copy retains only in-frame clones and omits some. Here the sample spans about 50,000 clones, more than 85% being singletons. This clone was seen once. What it binds is not known. V was pared by 3 bases and J by 5 bases, with 8 bases of the junction left unmatched. The CDR3 runs to 16 residues. The germline CDR1 and CDR2 sequences are LGHNA and YNFKEQ. Blood got drawn at baseline, again on cycle 4 day 1, and then on cycle 7 day 1. The study, taken as a whole, reports: Clonal expansion by week 6 occurred in CD4+ and CD8+ blood T cells (at 0.1 to 3.0 mg/kg). Some patients without response likewise showed low normalized clonal expansion.

The chain recombines TRBV4-2 with TRBJ2-7; TRBD2 aligns across 12 bases. The receptor was isolated from an adult with an advanced solid tumor such as melanoma, head and neck, liver or kidney cancer. The starting material was CD4+ or CD8+ T cells sorted from blood, obtained in a trial of the OX40 agonist ivuxolimab. The CDR3 region is CASSQDLLAGGNEQYF. In nucleotides, the CDR3 is TGTGCCAGCAGCCAGGACCTACTAGCGGGGGGCAACGAGCAGTACTTC.